The clone carrying this T cell receptor beta chain was found many times. Its target is not known. The sample is drawn from a study of prognosis after radiotherapy for stage I lung cancer. Whole-study context: The roughly 13 male and several female patients were aged about 53 to 84, median approximately 71 years. While about seven patients had squamous cell carcinoma tumors, the tumors of about 11 were adenocarcinoma.

All patients, having had no prior chemotherapy, radiotherapy or other malignancies, were node-negative on CT and PET/CT. Amplification of TCR beta CDR3 from genomic DNA used two-round multiplex PCR. Round one of PCR was performed, and it used primers specific to each TRBV and TRBJ gene. TCRdb re-called the multiplex PCR reads through MiXCR, storing one row per CDR3 protein. The sample includes about 31,000 distinct CDR3 sequences, 35% to 45% seen only once; the top ten take 15%. Study-level findings and limits: Following stereotactic body radiation therapy, unique TCR clone counts fell, with a median of about 10,000 versus 6,900.

This CDR3 has 16 amino acids. CDR1 and CDR2 from the germline V gene are KGHDR and SFDVKD. Trimming took 4 bases from V and 4 from J, leaving 17 bases between them. The TCR sequence derives from a donor over 45 with non-small cell lung cancer. The chain uses TRBV24-1 and TRBJ2-3; D remains unclear. Specimen: PBMCs, collected before or after stereotactic body radiation therapy (not recorded which). CDR3 in amino acids: CATSDATRSGADTQYF. DNA for the CDR3: TGTGCCACCAGTGACGCTACTCGTTCTGGGGCAGATACGCAGTATTTT.